Below, 22 T cell receptor beta chains from the same sample are listed, as sequenced in a study of OX40 agonist ivuxolimab in advanced cancers. TCRdb keeps only in-frame clones here, not all; method: immunoSEQ multiplex PCR. The table lists tens of thousands of clones, approximately 89% of them singletons, with 9.5% to 15% in the top ten. The specimen comprised CD4+ or CD8+ T cells sorted from blood, sampled in a trial of the OX40 agonist ivuxolimab. Receptors were obtained from an adult with an advanced solid tumor such as melanoma, head and neck, liver or kidney cancer.

This chain joins TRBV5-6 and TRBJ2-3; 12 nucleotides line up with TRBD2. The germline V gene encodes CDR1 SGHDT and CDR2 YYEEEE. The ends lost 3 bases at V and 5 bases at J; junction bases unmatched: 7. The CDR3 loop spans 16 amino acids. CDR3 region: CASSSRLAGAGDTQYF. The CDR3 bases are TGTGCCAGCAGCTCGCGACTAGCGGGAGCGGGAGATACGCAGTATTTT.

This chain connects TRBV9 to TRBJ1-4; weak D call: TRBD1 (5 bases). This CDR3 comprises 14 residues. Germline V gene data show CDR1 as SGDLS and CDR2 as YYNGEE. The V end lost 3 bases, the J end lost 5 bases, and 11 bases lay between the germline ends. In DNA, the CDR3 is TGTGCCAGCAGCGGGGGGGACCCGAATGAAAAACTGTTTTTT. Translating gives CASSGGDPNEKLFF.

For this clone: A read error may explain this, as a much larger clone is one base away. Other DNA sequences of this sample code for an identical CDR3. The chain links TRBV6-5 to TRBJ2-7, with 7 bases fitting TRBD2. This CDR3 is 15 amino acids long. V was clipped by 0 bases and J by 2 bases; unmatched bases: 4. CDR1 is MNHEY and CDR2 is SVGAGI in the germline V gene. This CDR3 is CASSYSPSGTYEQYF. In nucleotides, the CDR3 is TGTGCCAGCAGTTACTCTCCCAGCGGGACCTACGAGCAGTACTTC.

The chain has TRBV7-6 and TRBJ2-7; 7 bases line up with TRBD1. Trimming removed 4 bases from V and 2 bases from J; junction bases left unmatched: 11. The CDR3 is 16 amino acids. Germline loops: CDR1 SGHVS, CDR2 FNYEAQ. The CDR3 coding sequence is TGTGCCAGCAGCTCCCAGGGAAGGCAGGGGGCCTACGAGCAGTACTTC. This codes for CASSSQGRQGAYEQYF.

V and J are TRBV27 and TRBJ2-5; TRBD2 matches at 8 bases. V was clipped by 3 bases and J by 3 bases; unmatched bases: 3. The CDR3 totals 14 residues. Germline CDR1 and CDR2: MNHEY and SMNVEV (reference sequence). The CDR3: CASSLTGGEETQYF. In DNA form, the CDR3 reads TGTGCCAGCAGTTTGACGGGGGGGGAAGAGACCCAGTACTTC.

The CDR3 sequence is CASSPSWTGNTEAFF. CDR3 coding DNA: TGTGCCAGCAGCCCCTCTTGGACAGGGAACACTGAAGCTTTCTTT. The V and J genes are TRBV5-5 and TRBJ1-1; 7 bases fit TRBD1. J was trimmed by 1 base and V by 4 bases; bases with no gene match: 7. This CDR3 comprises 15 residues. The V gene's germline CDR1 is SGHKS and CDR2 YYEKEE (reference sequence).

Of note for this clone: A much larger clone differs by one base, so this may be a read error. The genes are TRBV28 and TRBJ1-1; D is ambiguous. V gave up 7 bases and J gave up 0 bases, with 6 bases separating them. Germline V lookup: CDR1 MDHEN, CDR2 SYDVKM. CDR3 length: 12 residues. The CDR3 here is CASTLMNTEAFF. The CDR3 DNA sequence: TGTGCCAGCACCCTCATGAACACTGAAGCTTTCTTT.

This chain uses TRBV6-5 with TRBJ1-2; 10 nucleotides align to TRBD1. The CDR3 loop spans 16 amino acids. Germline V gene data show CDR1 as MNHEY and CDR2 as SVGAGI. The trim removed 4 bases at V and 8 bases at J, leaving 13 bases unmatched. The CDR3 sequence: CASSSGQGIKGLGYTF. The CDR3 DNA reads TGTGCCAGCAGTTCGGGACAGGGGATTAAGGGCTTGGGCTACACCTTC.

This chain connects TRBV9 to TRBJ1-3; TRBD1 is a possible D gene (6 bases). V lost 4 bases to trimming and J lost 2 bases, with 16 bases between them. Germline loops: CDR1 SGDLS, CDR2 YYNGEE. CDR3 length equals 16 residues. The CDR3 here is CASSSNREIPGNTIYF. The CDR3 DNA sequence: TGTGCCAGCAGCAGCAACAGGGAGATTCCTGGAAACACCATATATTTT.

The chain has TRBV6-1 and TRBJ2-1; tentative D call: TRBD2 (5 bases). CDR3 length: 15 residues. With 7 bases removed from V and 1 base from J, the gap between germline ends came to 14 bases. Looked up from germline, CDR1 is MNHNS and CDR2 is SASEGT. The CDR3 protein is CASNYRDGSYNEQFF. In nucleotides, the CDR3 is TGTGCCAGCAATTATCGGGATGGGTCCTACAATGAGCAGTTCTTC.

This chain joins TRBV9 and TRBJ2-2, with TRBD1 identical over 12 bases. Germline V gene lookup returns CDR1 SGDLS and CDR2 YYNGEE. The trim removed 7 bases at V and 2 bases at J, leaving 0 bases unmatched. This CDR3 contains 14 residues. The CDR3, as DNA: TGTGCCAGCGGGACAGGGGGCAACACCGGGGAGCTGTTTTTT. Translated, it gives CASGTGGNTGELFF.

This sequence joins TRBV11-2 and TRBJ1-3; a possible D gene is TRBD1 (5 bases). Germline V lookup: CDR1 SGHAT, CDR2 FQNNGV. CDR3 length: 16 residues. With 0 bases removed from V and 0 bases from J, the gap between germline ends came to 9 bases. CDR3 in DNA: TGTGCCAGCAGCTTAGATGGGGACCACTCTGGAAACACCATATATTTT. This encodes CASSLDGDHSGNTIYF. The full variable domain, rest sourced from reference TRBV11-2 and TRBJ1-3, is EAGVAQSPRYKIIEKRQSVAFWCNPISGHATLYWYQQILGQGPKLLIQFQNNGVVDDSQLPKDRFSAERLKGVDSTLKIQPAKLEDSAVYLCASSLDGDHSGNTIYFGEGSWLTVV.

The chain combines TRBV9 with TRBJ2-7, with 9 bases aligning to TRBD1. This CDR3 is 16 amino acids long. Germline V lookup: CDR1 SGDLS, CDR2 YYNGEE. The V segment lost 3 bases and the J segment 4 bases; nucleotides outside the gene matches: 11. This CDR3 reads CASSDRTGETPYEQYF. The DNA for the CDR3 is TGTGCCAGCAGCGACCGGACAGGGGAGACTCCTTACGAGCAGTACTTC.

This clone has only one observation. The rearrangement uses TRBV4-1 and TRBJ2-5; a possible D gene is TRBD2 (7 bases). The closer fit of TRBJ2-7 to the DNA end suggests the J call may be wrong. The CDR3 runs to 14 residues. Per germline, CDR1 MGHRA and CDR2 YSYEKL. The CDR3 DNA reads TGCGCCAGCAGCCTCAGGGGAGGGAGTGGCGAGCAGTACTTC. It yields the protein CASSLRGGSGEQYF.

The chain couples TRBV28 to TRBJ2-1; tentative D call: TRBD1 (5 bases). V gave up 5 bases and J gave up 8 bases, with 16 bases separating them. Germline V gene data show CDR1 as MDHEN and CDR2 as SYDVKM. CDR3 size: 14 residues. CDR3 protein: CASSGEQVFDEQFF. CDR3 nucleotides: TGTGCCAGCAGTGGGGAACAGGTTTTCGATGAGCAGTTCTTC. Complete variable domain (other parts from reference TRBV28 and TRBJ2-1): DVKVTQSSRYLVKRTGEKVFLECVQDMDHENMFWYRQDPGLGLRLIYFSYDVKMKEKGDIPEGYSVSREKKERFSLILESASTNQTSMYLCASSGEQVFDEQFFGPGTRLTVL.

Here the CDR3 reads CASEATDYNEQFF. The CDR3 DNA sequence: TGTGCCAGCGAAGCGACAGACTACAATGAGCAGTTCTTC. The rearrangement links TRBV6-1 to TRBJ2-1, with D possibly being TRBD1 (5 bases). Trimming stripped 8 bases from V and 3 bases from J, with 11 bases between. The CDR3 sequence is 13 residues long. Germline CDR1 is MNHNS and CDR2 is SASEGT.

The chain has TRBV5-4 and TRBJ2-5; D unclear. V was pared by 4 bases and J by 6 bases, with 13 bases between. CDR3 length: 13 residues. Germline CDR1 reads SGHNT; CDR2 reads YYREEE (reference sequence). The CDR3 protein is CASSPSDSKTQYF. Written as DNA, the CDR3 is TGTGCCAGCAGCCCGTCGGATAGTAAGACCCAGTACTTC.

The V gene is TRBV6-5, the J gene TRBJ1-5; 8 nucleotides align to TRBD1. The germline V gene encodes CDR1 MNHEY and CDR2 SVGAGI. The CDR3 spans 14 residues. Germline trimming cut 5 bases from V and 3 bases from J; bases unmatched to any gene: 3. In DNA form, the CDR3 reads TGTGCCAGCAGTCAGACAGGGGTCAATCAGCCCCAGCATTTT. This gives the protein CASSQTGVNQPQHF.

V and J are TRBV5-4 and TRBJ2-6; tentative D call: TRBD1 (5 bases). From germline, CDR1 is SGHNT and CDR2 YYREEE (reference sequence). Trimming left V 5 bases short and J 3 bases short, with 15 bases between. The CDR3 contains 16 residues. DNA of the CDR3: TGTGCCAGCAGGGACGGATGGGGCCATGGGGCCAACGTCCTGACTTTC. Its protein is CASRDGWGHGANVLTF.

This clone appeared once. The chain recombines TRBV9 with TRBJ2-5, with a weak D call TRBD2 (6 bases). Between the trimmed V and J ends, which lost 4 bases and 7 bases, there was a span of 8 bases. The CDR3 consists of 11 residues. Germline V gives CDR1 SGDLS, CDR2 YYNGEE. The CDR3 here is CASSTGGTQYF. The CDR3 region has the DNA TGTGCCAGCAGCACCGGGGGGACCCAGTACTTC.

The chain employs TRBV7-6 and TRBJ1-1; D gene ambiguous. Germline CDR1 SGHVS, CDR2 FNYEAQ. This CDR3 region has 13 residues. The V and J ends lost 2 bases and 5 bases respectively, with 9 bases between them. The CDR3 here is CASSLKGRTEAFF. In DNA, the CDR3 is TGTGCCAGCAGCTTAAAAGGGCGGACTGAAGCTTTCTTT. The full variable domain, its missing parts supplied by reference TRBV7-6 and TRBJ1-1, is GAGVSQSPRYKVTKRGQDVALRCDPISGHVSLYWYRQALGQGPEFLTYFNYEAQQDKSGLPNDRFSAERPEGSISTLTIQRTEQRDSAMYRCASSLKGRTEAFFGQGTRLTVV.

The chain is built from TRBV27 and TRBJ2-1; 8 bases map to TRBD1. V shed 6 bases, J shed 4 bases, and the junction held 2 bases outside the gene matches. Germline V gives CDR1 MNHEY, CDR2 SMNVEV (reference sequence). The CDR3 runs 13 residues. The CDR3 sequence: CASRTGVYNEQFF. Written as DNA, the CDR3 is TGTGCCAGCAGGACAGGGGTTTACAATGAGCAGTTCTTC.